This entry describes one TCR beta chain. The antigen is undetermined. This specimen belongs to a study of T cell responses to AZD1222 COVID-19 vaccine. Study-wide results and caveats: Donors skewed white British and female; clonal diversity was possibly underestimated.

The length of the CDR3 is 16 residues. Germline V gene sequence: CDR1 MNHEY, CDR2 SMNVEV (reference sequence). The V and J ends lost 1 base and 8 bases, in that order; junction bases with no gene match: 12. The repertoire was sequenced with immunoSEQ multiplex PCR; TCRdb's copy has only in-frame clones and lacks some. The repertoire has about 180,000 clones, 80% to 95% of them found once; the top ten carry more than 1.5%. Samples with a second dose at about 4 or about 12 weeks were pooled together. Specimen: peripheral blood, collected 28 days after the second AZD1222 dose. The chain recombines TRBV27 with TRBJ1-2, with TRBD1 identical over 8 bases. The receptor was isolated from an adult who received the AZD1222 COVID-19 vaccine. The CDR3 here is CASSLFLPGQGSGYTF. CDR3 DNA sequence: TGTGCCAGCAGTTTATTCCTACCTGGACAGGGTTCCGGCTACACCTTC.